In this sample, the clone carrying this TCR beta chain turned up a few times. This entry comes from a study of CD8+ T cells in alopecia areata. Looking at the study overall: Treated patients received oral tofacitinib, 5 to 10 mg twice daily.

Treatment of the sample: oral pan-JAK inhibitor, 5-10 mg twice daily. Sequencing relied on a cDNA template that was reverse transcribed from extracted RNA. Some clones are missing from TCRdb's copy, which holds only in-frame ones; the method was immunoSEQ multiplex PCR. The table has some 120,000 clones, 61% seen once. This TCR was recovered from a human donor with alopecia areata. Sequenced here: CD4+ T cells sorted from blood, sampled at week 4, from a patient treated with tofacitinib.

The CDR3 region has the DNA TGTGCCAGCAGCTTAGATGGGACTGGAAACACCATATATTTT. Translation: CASSLDGTGNTIYF. The chain couples TRBV7-9 to TRBJ1-3; D gene uncertain. The germline V gene has CDR1 SEHNR and CDR2 FQNEAQ (reference sequence). This CDR3 is built from 14 residues. V lost 1 base and J 2 bases, leaving 6 bases between the germline ends.